Listed below are T cell receptor beta chains from one sample, sequenced in a study of T-cell reconstitution after alpha-beta-depleted transplantation in children. TCRdb reprocessed the PCR reads with MiXCR, giving one entry per CDR3 protein. The data show around 190,000 distinct CDR3 sequences, about 6.6% seen once. The material was PBMCs, obtained before TCRalphabeta/CD19-depleted stem cell transplant. The receptors derive from a boy between 2 and 15 years old with acute lymphoblastic leukemia, due to receive a stem cell transplant. The CDR3 runs from the conserved cysteine through the conserved F or W. Fields, in order: CDR3 length, D gene, clone size, V gene, J gene, CDR3 protein, CDR3 DNA. D genes are given only for firm matches. Clone size, where shown, is once, few, many, or a class for clones that have expanded.

17,.,many,TRBV15,TRBJ2-3,CATFPGVTRTSTDTQYF,TGTGCCACTTTCCCTGGCGTAACAAGAACTAGCACAGATACGCAGTATTTT
16,TRBD1,many,TRBV9,TRBJ1-1,CASSVNEGQPGTEAFF,TGTGCCAGCAGCGTTAATGAGGGACAGCCGGGCACTGAAGCTTTCTTT
16,TRBD2,.,TRBV10-3,TRBJ2-5,CAISELASGIQETQYF,TGTGCCATCAGTGAGTTGGCTAGCGGGATCCAAGAGACCCAGTACTTC
15,TRBD2,.,TRBV27,TRBJ2-1,CASSFTSGDANEQFF,TGTGCCAGCAGTTTTACTAGCGGGGATGCTAATGAGCAGTTCTTC
14,.,many,TRBV29-1,TRBJ1-1,CSVEDLKLGGEAFF,TGCAGCGTTGAAGATCTAAAGTTGGGAGGTGAAGCTTTCTTT
16,TRBD2,few,TRBV7-9,TRBJ2-7,CASSPGLAGGKVEQYF,TGTGCCAGCAGCCCTGGACTAGCGGGGGGGAAAGTCGAGCAGTACTTC
15,TRBD1,few,TRBV6-2/TRBV6-3,TRBJ2-5,CASRDPGQGVETQYF,TGTGCCAGCAGAGACCCGGGACAGGGAGTCGAGACCCAGTACTTC
15,.,many,TRBV3-1,TRBJ2-6,CASSQDTTGANVLTF,TGTGCCAGCAGCCAAGACACCACTGGGGCCAACGTCCTGACTTTC
15,TRBD2,many,TRBV28,TRBJ2-3,CASRGGAGLTDTQYF,TGTGCCAGTCGTGGGGGAGCGGGGCTCACAGATACGCAGTATTTT
14,TRBD2,many,TRBV7-2,TRBJ2-3,CASTLAGATDTQYF,TGTGCCAGCACCCTAGCGGGAGCTACAGATACGCAGTATTTT
15,.,.,TRBV11-2,TRBJ1-6,CASSPRPGEHGPLHF,TGTGCCAGCAGCCCGAGGCCAGGGGAGCATGGACCCCTCCACTTT
17,TRBD2,many,TRBV6-2/TRBV6-3,TRBJ2-5,CASSPPRSGGRQETQYF,TGTGCCAGCAGTCCCCCCAGGAGCGGGGGGCGCCAAGAGACCCAGTACTTC
16,TRBD2,many,TRBV12-3/TRBV12-4,TRBJ2-3,CASSFFVGGASDTQYF,TGTGCCAGCAGTTTTTTCGTCGGGGGGGCATCAGATACGCAGTATTTT
14,.,.,TRBV5-1,TRBJ1-1,CASSLVGEYTEAFF,TGCGCCAGCAGCTTGGTCGGGGAGTACACTGAAGCTTTCTTT
15,.,many,TRBV11-2,TRBJ2-7,CASSLRSGSSYEQYF,TGTGCCAGCAGCTTACGGAGTGGCAGCTCCTACGAGCAGTACTTC
13,.,many,TRBV5-1,TRBJ1-5,CASSLSHGDPQHF,TGCGCCAGCAGCTTAAGCCACGGCGATCCCCAGCATTTT
14,TRBD2,few,TRBV28,TRBJ2-3,CASSWGGVPDTQYF,TGTGCCAGCTCCTGGGGGGGGGTCCCAGATACGCAGTATTTT
17,TRBD2,.,TRBV3-1,TRBJ2-3,CASSRTSGGASTDTQYF,TGTGCCAGCAGCCGGACTAGCGGGGGGGCCAGCACAGATACGCAGTATTTT
15,.,many,TRBV7-9,TRBJ2-5,CASSKPQGSQETQYF,TGTGCCAGCAGCAAACCCCAGGGTAGTCAAGAGACCCAGTACTTC
17,TRBD2,few,TRBV14,TRBJ2-1,CASSPRAGLAGYNEQFF,TGTGCCAGCAGCCCCCGAGCCGGGCTAGCGGGTTACAATGAGCAGTTCTTC
15,.,.,TRBV13,TRBJ2-2,CASSLLSMNTGELFF,TGTGCCAGCAGCTTACTGAGTATGAACACCGGGGAGCTGTTTTTT
17,.,many,TRBV10-3,TRBJ1-6,CAISEYPSSSYNSPLHF,TGTGCCATCAGTGAGTACCCGTCGAGCTCCTATAATTCACCCCTCCACTTT
16,.,many,TRBV7-9,TRBJ2-1,CASSLVWRETYNEQFF,TGTGCCAGCAGCTTAGTGTGGCGGGAAACCTACAATGAGCAGTTCTTC
13,TRBD1,many,TRBV12-3/TRBV12-4,TRBJ2-5,CASSSDRGKTQYF,TGTGCCAGCAGTTCGGACAGGGGGAAGACCCAGTACTTC
15,TRBD2,many,TRBV12-3/TRBV12-4,TRBJ2-5,CASRLAGIGAGTQYF,TGTGCCAGCAGACTAGCGGGAATAGGAGCCGGGACCCAGTACTTC
13,TRBD1,few,TRBV5-5,TRBJ2-7,CASIGTGAYEQYF,TGTGCCAGCATTGGGACAGGGGCCTACGAGCAGTACTTC
15,.,many,TRBV9,TRBJ2-5,CASSVDLGIQETQYF,TGTGCCAGCAGCGTAGATCTGGGGATCCAAGAGACCCAGTACTTC
15,TRBD1,many,TRBV29-1,TRBJ1-1,CSVLDRGVLNTEAFF,TGCAGCGTCCTGGACAGGGGTGTCTTGAACACTGAAGCTTTCTTT
16,.,few,TRBV4-1,TRBJ2-6,CASSPTPAPGANVLTF,TGCGCCAGCAGCCCCACTCCCGCGCCTGGGGCCAACGTCCTGACTTTC
13,.,.,TRBV29-1,TRBJ1-4,CSVEDNSSEKLFF,TGCAGCGTTGAAGACAACAGTAGTGAAAAACTGTTTTTT
15,.,many,TRBV5-1,TRBJ1-1,CASSLTTGYDTEAFF,TGCGCCAGCAGCTTGACCACAGGGTATGACACTGAAGCTTTCTTT
14,.,.,TRBV7-3,TRBJ1-1,CASSQSGLNTEAFF,TGTGCCAGCAGCCAAAGCGGCTTGAACACTGAAGCTTTCTTT
14,.,many,TRBV6-5,TRBJ2-7,CASSYSGLTYEQYF,TGTGCCAGCAGTTATTCGGGACTTACCTACGAGCAGTACTTC